This T cell receptor (beta chain) originates from a study of Graves' ophthalmopathy and Graves' hyperthyroidism. Across the whole study: The study drew peripheral blood at initial diagnosis, before any treatment.

Patients were left out if they had other autoimmune diseases, uncontrolled infections, pregnancy or lactation. Beta-chain TCR CDR3 regions were amplified from RNA transcripts. Second-round multiplex PCR came after a first-round RT-PCR that employed HTBI primers. Each CDR3 protein gets one entry after TCRdb re-called the multiplex PCR reads with MiXCR. The sample lists roughly 300,000 distinct CDR3 sequences; around a sixth were seen once. The CDR3 is 15 residues long. Trimming removed 5 bases from V and 2 bases from J; junction bases left unmatched: 4. The germline V gene has CDR1 SGHAT and CDR2 FQNNGV. The study, taken as a whole, reports: Appearing in blood as well were most expanded thyroid clonotypes above 0.001 frequency.

Comments on this clonotype: Its specificity is not known.

The sequencing input was peripheral blood. The chain is built from TRBV11-2 and TRBJ2-7; TRBD2 matches at 12 bases. The sequence was obtained from an adult man with Graves' ophthalmopathy. The CDR3 sequence is CASSKLAGGTYEQYF. CDR3 nucleotides: TGTGCCAGCAGCAAACTAGCGGGAGGTACCTACGAGCAGTACTTC.